This T cell receptor (beta chain) was found in a study of blood T cell repertoires in COVID-19. The assay was immunoSEQ multiplex PCR, and TCRdb's table has in-frame clones only and misses some. This sample has over 200,000 clones, with almost 90% found just once. The CDR3 sequence is 16 residues long. The V end was cut by 7 bases, the J end by 2 bases, with 21 bases between. Germline V gene data show CDR1 as SEHNR and CDR2 as FQNEAQ (reference sequence). There are a few counts of this clone. The rearrangement uses TRBV7-9 and TRBJ2-7; D gene uncertain. Sample: PBMCs or T cells enriched from blood (not recorded which). This clonotype was obtained from a man aged 30 to 45 who had been exposed to COVID-19. The CDR3 DNA reads TGTGCCAGCAATGACGGAAAACAGACACCCCCCTACGAGCAGTACTTC. Amino acid sequence: CASNDGKQTPPYEQYF.